This is a list of T cell receptor beta chains from one sample in a study of T cell repertoires in cytomegalovirus infection. No cognate antigen is known for these TCRs. TCRdb reprocessed the reads with MiXCR, giving one entry per CDR3 protein. Of hundreds of thousands of distinct CDR3 sequences listed, about 30% are singletons. Sequenced material: cultured PBMCs, taken from culture after CMV antigen stimulation. Every receptor here comes from a human donor in good health (CMV status not recorded). Some clones in this sample may be carry-over from other donors' samples. Both conserved end residues are part of each CDR3. The D gene is left open where the match is weak. Clone size is stated in some rows and not others, as once, few, many or a class when expanded.

TRBJ2-1,-,TRBV10-3,TRBD2,TGTGCCATCAGTGAGTCGAGGTTAGCGGGACTATCCTACAATGAGCAGTTCTTC,CAISESRLAGLSYNEQFF
TRBJ2-3,-,TRBV11-2,TRBD1,TGTGCCAGCAACATACAGGGGGTTACAGATACGCAGTATTTT,CASNIQGVTDTQYF
TRBJ1-2,few,TRBV11-2,-,TGTGCCAGCAGCTTATTTAATTATGGCTACACCTTC,CASSLFNYGYTF
TRBJ2-7,few,TRBV20-1,TRBD2,TGCAGTGCTAGGGCCCCCACTAGCGGGAGTTACGAGCAGTACTTC,CSARAPTSGSYEQYF
TRBJ1-6,-,TRBV20-1,-,TGCAGTGCCCCTCAGGGAAATTCACCCCTCCACTTT,CSAPQGNSPLHF
TRBJ2-5,once,TRBV18,TRBD2,TGTGCCAGCTCACCACCGGTGATTAGCGGGGGTGCTGAGACCCAGTACTTC,CASSPPVISGGAETQYF
TRBJ2-7,many,TRBV7-2,-,TGTGCCAGCAGCTTAGCGAAGGGCCTTGATTCCTTCTACGAGCAGTACTTC,CASSLAKGLDSFYEQYF
TRBJ2-1,-,TRBV12-3/TRBV12-4,-,TGTGCCAGCGGAACGAGGGCTTCCTACAATGAGCAGTTCTTC,CASGTRASYNEQFF
TRBJ2-3,few,TRBV7-6,-,TGTGCCAGCAGACTCGAAGCGAGACAGTATTTT,CASRLEARQYF
TRBJ1-1,-,TRBV12-3/TRBV12-4,-,TGTGCCAGCGAACCCCCCGTCTGGGTGCCGGACACTGAAGCTTTCTTT,CASEPPVWVPDTEAFF
TRBJ1-4,few,TRBV5-6,-,TGTGCCAGCAGCTCCAGGACGGCCTACAATGAAAAACTGTTTTTT,CASSSRTAYNEKLFF
TRBJ2-3,-,TRBV29-1,-,TGCAGCGTCCGCCTGGCAGATACGCAGTATTTT,CSVRLADTQYF
TRBJ2-3,-,TRBV6-4,TRBD1,TGTGCCAGCAGTACAGGGGTGAAAGATACGCAGTATTTT,CASSTGVKDTQYF
TRBJ2-7,-,TRBV7-2,TRBD2,TGTGCCAGCAGCCCCCGGGCGGGGGGGCTAGGTAACGAGCAGTACTTC,CASSPRAGGLGNEQYF
TRBJ2-3,few,TRBV7-7,-,TGTGCCAACCCTGACAGTCGGACAGATACGCAGTATTTT,CANPDSRTDTQYF
TRBJ1-6,many,TRBV7-2,TRBD1,TGTGCCAGCAGCTCCGGGACAGGGACTTCACCCCTCCACTTT,CASSSGTGTSPLHF
TRBJ2-5,few,TRBV11-2,-,TGTGCCAGCAGCTTAGGCCCCGGGGTGAGCCGACAGACCCAGTACTTC,CASSLGPGVSRQTQYF
TRBJ1-4,-,TRBV18,-,TGTGCCAGCTCACCAGCCTCTCTGGGCAGTAATGAAAAACTGTTTTTT,CASSPASLGSNEKLFF
TRBJ2-7,-,TRBV10-3,-,TGTGCCATCAGTGAGTCGACCACTAGCCACGAGCAGTACTTC,CAISESTTSHEQYF